Following are 27 T cell receptor beta chains from one sample sequenced in a study of tumor-infiltrating lymphocytes in oesophageal squamous cell carcinoma. Via MiXCR, TCRdb re-called the PCR reads, giving one row per CDR3 protein. The sample includes about 12,000 distinct CDR3 sequences, 55% to 60% of them seen just once. Sequenced input: esophageal tumor tissue. The receptor source for this set is a female donor with esophageal squamous cell carcinoma.

This CDR3 is CASSPRLAGQRGEQYF. The CDR3, as DNA: TGTGCCAGCAGCCCAAGACTAGCGGGACAGCGGGGGGAGCAGTACTTC. V and J are TRBV7-8 and TRBJ2-1; TRBD2 aligns across 11 bases. The end of the DNA is better explained by TRBJ2-7, so the J call may be wrong. The CDR3 length is 16 residues. From germline, CDR1 is SGHVS and CDR2 FQNEAQ.

This clonotype came up many times. The chain carries TRBV7-2 and TRBJ2-5; 10 nucleotides line up with TRBD1. The CDR3 covers 15 residues. V was pared by 5 bases and J by 5 bases, with 8 bases of the junction left unmatched. Looked up from germline, CDR1 is SGHTA and CDR2 is FQGNSA. The CDR3 region has the DNA TGTGCCAGCAGCGCCGCGGGACAGGGGTGGGAGACCCAGTACTTC. This translates into CASSAAGQGWETQYF.

This clonotype was seen once. This sequence joins TRBV7-2 and TRBJ2-3; TRBD2 aligns across 7 bases. Germline V CDR1 and CDR2: SGHTA, FQGNSA. V shed 5 bases, J shed 9 bases, and the junction held 14 bases outside the gene matches. The CDR3 is 15 amino acids. This chain's CDR3 is CASSSGGGAPHTQYF. Written as DNA, the CDR3 is TGTGCCAGCAGCAGTGGCGGGGGAGCCCCCCACACGCAGTATTTT.

In this sample, this clonotype is medium-sized. The chain is built from TRBV12-3 or TRBV12-4 and TRBJ1-1, with 9 bases lining up with TRBD1. V lost 6 bases, J lost 4 bases, and 12 bases stayed unmatched. The CDR3 has 16 amino acids. In DNA, the CDR3 is TGTGCCAGCAGGTCCCCGCCCGGGACAGGGTTCACTGAAGCTTTCTTT. It yields the protein CASRSPPGTGFTEAFF.

The chain has TRBV7-2 and TRBJ1-2; 10 bases are shared with TRBD1. This CDR3 spans 14 amino acids. After removal of 2 bases from V and 5 bases from J, the junction contained 2 bases not matched to a gene. Germline assignment: CDR1 SGHTA and CDR2 FQGNSA. CDR3 sequence: CASSLTGQGYGYTF. The CDR3 bases are TGTGCCAGCAGCTTAACGGGACAGGGGTATGGCTACACCTTC.

The sample holds a few counts of this clonotype. The chain combines TRBV11-3 with TRBJ1-6; D remains unclear. Germline lookup yields CDR1 SGHNT and CDR2 YENEEA. This CDR3 is 16 amino acids long. V lost 0 bases to trimming and J lost 2 bases, with 8 bases between them. The CDR3 sequence is CASSLDGVAYNSPLHF. CDR3 nucleotides: TGTGCCAGCAGCTTAGACGGGGTGGCCTATAATTCACCCCTCCACTTT.

This clonotype rates as medium-sized. V and J are TRBV6-1 and TRBJ1-4; tentative D call: TRBD1 (5 bases). CDR1 is MNHNS, CDR2 SASEGT, per germline. The CDR3 is made up of 13 amino acids. V was pared by 7 bases and J by 4 bases, with 10 bases between. CDR3 loop: CASTETVNEKLFF. As DNA, the CDR3 is TGTGCCAGCACAGAGACAGTTAATGAAAAACTGTTTTTT.

This chain links TRBV12-3 or TRBV12-4 with TRBJ1-4; a weak D match, TRBD1 (5 bases). This CDR3 region has 17 residues. The V end lost 4 bases, the J end lost 0 bases, and 15 bases lay between the germline ends. This CDR3 reads CASSWGRELATNEKLFF. In DNA, the CDR3 is TGTGCCAGCAGTTGGGGCAGGGAACTTGCAACTAATGAAAAACTGTTTTTT.

The chain employs TRBV7-3 and TRBJ2-2; 9 nucleotides line up with TRBD2. This CDR3 comprises 16 residues. The germline gives CDR1 SGHTA, CDR2 FQGTGA. V gave up 5 bases and J gave up 6 bases; unmatched junction bases: 10. CDR3 loop: CASSPWAGGPAGELFF. DNA for the CDR3: TGTGCCAGCAGCCCATGGGCGGGAGGGCCCGCCGGGGAGCTGTTTTTT.

CDR3 loop: CASSLTDGSNQPQHF. The CDR3 DNA reads as TGTGCCAGCAGCTTAACCGACGGGAGCAATCAGCCCCAGCATTTT. This chain connects TRBV11-1 to TRBJ1-5; D remains ambiguous. The CDR3 spans 15 residues. CDR1 and CDR2 from the germline V gene are SGHAT and FQDESV (reference sequence). V lost 2 bases to trimming and J lost 1 base, with 9 bases between them.

This clonotype has ten or more counts. V gene TRBV6-6 combines with J gene TRBJ2-2, with D uncertain. In germline, CDR1 is MNHNY, CDR2 SVGAGI (reference sequence). This CDR3 has 17 amino acids. The V end was cut by 1 base, the J end by 6 bases, with 18 bases between. CDR3 region: CASSYFSQTNLAGELFF. CDR3 sequence (DNA): TGTGCCAGCAGTTACTTCTCTCAGACAAATTTAGCCGGGGAGCTGTTTTTT.

This clonotype was picked up many times. The chain carries TRBV2 and TRBJ2-5; D possibly corresponds to TRBD2 (5 bases). The V gene lost 5 bases and the J gene lost 5 bases, with 18 bases spanning the gap. The germline V gene has CDR1 SNHLY and CDR2 FYNNEI. This CDR3 is built from 15 residues. The CDR3 nucleotides read TGTGCCAGCAGTCGGGGATCGGGCGGTTCGGAGACCCAGTACTTC. Protein product: CASSRGSGGSETQYF.

This clonotype was counted between two and nine times. The V gene is TRBV5-6, the J gene TRBJ1-1; the D is unclear. The CDR3 has 13 amino acids. The germline V gene has CDR1 SGHDT and CDR2 YYEEEE. Trimming removed 0 bases at V and 3 bases at J, with 6 bases between. CDR3 DNA sequence: TGTGCCAGCAGCTTGGACAGCCACACTGAAGCTTTCTTT. The encoded protein is CASSLDSHTEAFF.

The rearrangement uses TRBV12-3 or TRBV12-4 and TRBJ2-5; D unclear. V lost 5 bases to trimming and J lost 6 bases, with 19 bases between them. The CDR3 contains 15 residues. This chain's CDR3 is CASSPGIQNGKTQYF. Here the CDR3 DNA reads TGTGCCAGCAGTCCTGGGATACAAAATGGGAAGACCCAGTACTTC.

This clonotype is medium-sized. The genes are TRBV10-3 and TRBJ2-7; 7 nucleotides line up with TRBD1. Trimming cost V 10 bases and J 4 bases; bases outside gene matches: 16. Germline-derived CDR1 and CDR2 are ENHRY and SYGVKD. The CDR3 is made up of 15 amino acids. CDR3 in amino acids: CATVFPGTDSYEQYF. Here the CDR3 DNA reads TGTGCCACCGTCTTTCCCGGGACAGATTCTTACGAGCAGTACTTC.

V usage is TRBV12-3 or TRBV12-4 and J usage is TRBJ1-5, with D hard to call. The V end was cut by 6 bases, the J end by 10 bases, with 13 bases between. The CDR3 spans 12 residues. The CDR3 loop is CASSLGEGPQHF. CDR3 DNA sequence: TGTGCCAGCAGCCTGGGAGAAGGTCCCCAGCATTTT.

This clonotype was observed a few times. The chain couples TRBV7-8 to TRBJ2-7; TRBD1 matches 10 bases. The end of the DNA aligns better with TRBJ2-5, so the J call may be wrong. The CDR3 totals 17 residues. Germline V CDR1 and CDR2: SGHVS, FQNEAQ. Written as DNA, the CDR3 is TGTGCCAGCAGCTCCCCCTCGACAGGGGGCACTCGAGGGACCCAGTACTTC. It is translated as CASSSPSTGGTRGTQYF.

Judged by abundance, this clonotype is medium-sized (0.01 to 0.1%). The chain joins TRBV7-9 to TRBJ2-7; D unclear. Per germline, CDR1 SEHNR and CDR2 FQNEAQ (reference sequence). This CDR3 comprises 11 residues. V was pared by 1 base and J by 7 bases, with 5 bases between. CDR3 amino acids: CASSLEYEQYF. CDR3 coding DNA: TGTGCCAGCAGCTTAGAATATGAGCAGTACTTC. Combining the CDR3 with reference TRBV7-9 and TRBJ2-7 gives the whole variable domain DTGVSQNPRHKITKRGQNVTFRCDPISEHNRLYWYRQTLGQGPEFLTYFQNEAQLEKSRLLSDRFSAERPKGSFSTLEIQRTEQGDSAMYLCASSLEYEQYFGPGTRLTVT.

This CDR3 is CASSYSTPRGFSTDTQYF. The CDR3 nucleotides are TGTGCCAGCAGTTACTCAACACCCAGGGGATTTAGCACAGATACGCAGTATTTT. This chain links TRBV6-6 with TRBJ2-3; perhaps TRBD1 as D (6 bases). V lost 0 bases, J lost 0 bases, and 16 bases lay in between. The CDR3 loop spans 18 amino acids. Germline CDR1 reads MNHNY; CDR2 reads SVGAGI (reference sequence).

The CDR3 bases are TGTGCCAGCAGCTTAAGGGGACAGCTCCAAGAGACCCAGTACTTC. Amino acid sequence: CASSLRGQLQETQYF. The chain recombines TRBV7-9 with TRBJ1-2; 7 nucleotides line up with TRBD1. Judging by the DNA end, TRBJ2-5 fits better; the J call may be wrong. The CDR3 consists of 15 residues. Germline CDR1 and CDR2: SEHNR and FQNEAQ (reference sequence).

The rearrangement links TRBV7-6 to TRBJ2-7; D remains ambiguous. Trimming shortened V by 0 bases and J by 6 bases, and 6 bases separated the two germline ends. Germline CDR1 and CDR2: SGHVS and FNYEAQ. This CDR3 region has 12 residues. The CDR3 is CASSLASGEQYF. The CDR3 DNA reads as TGTGCCAGCAGCTTAGCGTCGGGCGAGCAGTACTTC. Combining the CDR3 with reference TRBV7-6 and TRBJ2-7 gives the whole variable domain GAGVSQSPRYKVTKRGQDVALRCDPISGHVSLYWYRQALGQGPEFLTYFNYEAQQDKSGLPNDRFSAERPEGSISTLTIQRTEQRDSAMYRCASSLASGEQYFGPGTRLTVT.

The chain is built from TRBV7-9 and TRBJ2-3, with a tentative D call TRBD1 (6 bases). The DNA matches TRBJ2-7 better at its end, which makes the J call doubtful. The germline V gene has CDR1 SEHNR and CDR2 FQNEAQ (reference sequence). The length of the CDR3 is 14 residues. The CDR3 protein is CASSLGQGTYEQYF. CDR3 nucleotides: TGTGCCAGCAGCTTGGGTCAGGGGACCTACGAGCAGTACTTC.

The rearrangement links TRBV7-6 to TRBJ2-5; D ambiguous. Per germline, CDR1 SGHVS and CDR2 FNYEAQ. Trimming cost V 3 bases and J 5 bases, with 7 bases left between them. The CDR3 is 12 amino acids. CDR3 sequence: CASSLSGETQYF. Written as DNA, the CDR3 is TGTGCCAGCAGCTTGTCAGGCGAGACCCAGTACTTC.

This clonotype was counted at least ten times. This chain joins TRBV4-1 and TRBJ2-5; D is unresolved. The CDR3 is made up of 15 amino acids. Trimming removed 3 bases at V and 3 bases at J, with 14 bases between. Germline V gene data show CDR1 as MGHRA and CDR2 as YSYEKL. The DNA of the CDR3 is TGCGCCAGCAGCCAGGTGGTTTCTAGGAAAGAGACCCAGTACTTC. It is translated as CASSQVVSRKETQYF.

V and J are TRBV7-2 and TRBJ2-3, with 10 bases that match TRBD2. The trim removed 2 bases at V and 0 bases at J, leaving 2 bases unmatched. Germline CDR1 and CDR2: SGHTA and FQGNSA. CDR3 size: 16 residues. The CDR3, as DNA: TGTGCCAGCAGCTTAATAGCGGGGGGCAGCACAGATACGCAGTATTTT. This codes for CASSLIAGGSTDTQYF.

This clonotype was counted a few times. The chain joins TRBV7-2 to TRBJ2-5; the D is unclear. Germline loops: CDR1 SGHTA, CDR2 FQGNSA. The CDR3 has 13 amino acids. Trimming removed 1 base at V and 4 bases at J, with 7 bases between. The CDR3 region is CASSLGHPETQYF. The CDR3 DNA follows: TGTGCCAGCAGCTTAGGCCACCCAGAGACCCAGTACTTC.

In its sample, this clonotype is medium-sized (0.01 to 0.1%). The chain couples TRBV6-6 to TRBJ2-3, with 7 bases fitting TRBD1. The CDR3 has 16 residues. The germline gives CDR1 MNHNY, CDR2 SVGAGI (reference sequence). Unmatched junction bases numbered 5, after V lost 0 bases and J lost 2 bases. The CDR3 DNA sequence: TGTGCCAGCAGTTACTCAGGGGGCCGCGCCACAGATACGCAGTATTTT. It encodes CASSYSGGRATDTQYF.